One TCR beta chain is described in this entry. Its antigen is undetermined. The source of the sample is a study of cytomegalovirus exposure and HLA in healthy donors. Study-level results: DRB1 had the most TCR associations and HLA-C the fewest, a later analysis found, with rates varying by HLA locus.

The PCR made use of 60 Vbeta and 13 Jbeta primers. The method was immunoSEQ multiplex PCR; TCRdb's version includes in-frame clones alone and lacks a portion of them. The sample has more than 90,000 clones; approximately 80% are singletons. Germline V lookup: CDR1 LGHNA, CDR2 YSLEER. The CDR3 is 15 amino acids. The V and J ends lost 0 bases and 8 bases respectively, with 16 bases between them. The chain links TRBV4-3 to TRBJ1-1; D remains unclear. The receptor was isolated from a woman between 55 and 75 years old in good health and CMV-seronegative. Sequenced: PBMCs. Here the CDR3 DNA reads TGCGCCAGCAGCCAAGATCCTTCCAGGTTCCCCGAAGCTTTCTTT. It encodes CASSQDPSRFPEAFF.